Reported below is one TCR beta chain. Antigen specificity is unknown. Reverse transcription of roughly 0.45 to 1 ug RNA was carried out with random hexamers. The amplification used immunoSEQ multiplex PCR on TCR beta CDR3; it spanned 54 Vbeta and 13 Jbeta. TCRdb called the immunoSEQ multiplex PCR reads again in MiXCR, with one record for every CDR3 protein. The data show over 80,000 distinct CDR3 sequences, about 93% seen once. This entry is derived from a study of CD8 T cells in Susac syndrome. Study-wide context: Sequenced Susac syndrome patients included roughly six with active disease and roughly 8 who were in remission.

The CDR3 sequence is 13 residues long. V was pared by 6 bases and J by 0 bases, with 9 bases between. Germline V gene data show CDR1 as MNHEY and CDR2 as SVGEGT. Regarding the study as a whole: The study's TCR sequencing and HLA analysis drew on a certain number of individuals. That number was acknowledged as relatively small. Susac CD8+ cells expanded clonally the most in TEMRA cells and in active patients.

The gene calls are TRBV6-2 or TRBV6-3 and TRBJ2-7; D is perhaps TRBD1 (5 bases). The receptor was isolated from a human donor with Susac syndrome. The sequencing sample was made of CD8+ T cells from PBMCs. The CDR3 protein is CASSWGRSYEQYF. CDR3 nucleotide sequence: TGTGCCAGCAGCTGGGGCCGCTCCTACGAGCAGTACTTC.